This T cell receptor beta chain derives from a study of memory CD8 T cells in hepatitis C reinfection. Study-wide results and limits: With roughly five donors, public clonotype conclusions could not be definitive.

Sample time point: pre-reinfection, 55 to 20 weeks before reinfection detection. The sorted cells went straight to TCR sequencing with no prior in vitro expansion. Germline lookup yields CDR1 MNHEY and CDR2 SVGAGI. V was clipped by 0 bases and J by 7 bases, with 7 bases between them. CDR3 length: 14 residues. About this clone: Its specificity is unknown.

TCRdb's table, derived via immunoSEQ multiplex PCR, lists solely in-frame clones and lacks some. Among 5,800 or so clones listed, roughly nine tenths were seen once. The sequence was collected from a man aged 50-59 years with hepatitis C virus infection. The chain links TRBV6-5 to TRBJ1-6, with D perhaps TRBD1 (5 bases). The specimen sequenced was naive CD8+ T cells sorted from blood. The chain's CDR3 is CASSYSQGNSPLHF. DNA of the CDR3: TGTGCCAGCAGTTACTCTCAGGGAAATTCACCCCTCCACTTT.